These 24 T cell receptor beta chains were sequenced from one sample in a study of cytomegalovirus exposure and HLA in healthy donors. Primers included in the PCR were 60 Vbeta and 13 Jbeta primers. Here immunoSEQ multiplex PCR was the method, and the copy in TCRdb shows in-frame clones only, minus some. Among tens of thousands of clones, 78% were seen once, and the ten largest hold around 9.7%. Input material: PBMCs. Receptor source: a middle-aged man in good health and CMV-seronegative.

The genes are TRBV5-4 and TRBJ2-7; 8 bases line up with TRBD2. Per germline, CDR1 SGHNT and CDR2 YYREEE (reference sequence). The V gene end was trimmed by 4 bases and the J gene end by 4 bases; junction bases not matched to a gene: 10. The CDR3 covers 15 residues. CDR3 region: CASSPPGLGDYEQYF. The CDR3 DNA reads TGTGCCAGCAGCCCTCCGGGACTAGGGGATTACGAGCAGTACTTC. Looking up the rest from reference TRBV5-4 and TRBJ2-7 gives the full variable domain: ETGVTQSPTHLIKTRGQQVTLRCSSQSGHNTVSWYQQALGQGPQFIFQYYREEENGRGNFPPRFSGLQFPNYSSELNVNALELDDSALYLCASSPPGLGDYEQYFGPGTRLTVT.

J is TRBJ2-1 and V is TRBV9; TRBD2 matches at 11 bases. J was trimmed by 2 bases and V by 4 bases; bases with no gene match: 5. Germline CDR1 reads SGDLS; CDR2 reads YYNGEE. This CDR3 has 16 residues. Written as DNA, the CDR3 is TGTGCCAGCAGCCCTTTAGCGGGAGGGGCCTACAATGAGCAGTTCTTC. As protein: CASSPLAGGAYNEQFF.

The genes are TRBV11-2 and TRBJ1-2; D is ambiguous. CDR3 size: 15 residues. Germline values: CDR1 SGHAT, CDR2 FQNNGV. Trimming pared 5 bases from V and 2 bases from J, leaving 15 bases between. CDR3 bases: TGTGCCAGCAGCCACCTCGTCAGACTGAACTATGGCTACACCTTC. It yields the protein CASSHLVRLNYGYTF.

V gene TRBV6-6 combines with J gene TRBJ2-1, with D possibly matching TRBD1 (5 bases). Trimming cost V 5 bases and J 4 bases, with 9 bases left between them. The CDR3 consists of 13 residues. Germline assignment: CDR1 MNHNY and CDR2 SVGAGI (reference sequence). The CDR3 spells CASSRGSYNEQFF. CDR3 DNA sequence: TGTGCCAGCAGTAGGGGTTCGTACAATGAGCAGTTCTTC.

J is TRBJ2-1 and V is TRBV5-4; perhaps TRBD2 as D (7 bases). Looked up from germline, CDR1 is SGHNT and CDR2 is YYREEE (reference sequence). This CDR3 contains 16 residues. The V and J ends lost 4 bases and 6 bases respectively, with 20 bases between them. CDR3 amino acids: CASSRGTGGPGNEQFF. Here the CDR3 DNA reads TGTGCCAGCAGCCGTGGGACCGGGGGGCCGGGCAATGAGCAGTTCTTC.

This clone was recorded once. The V call is TRBV6-6, the J call TRBJ2-5; D possibly corresponds to TRBD2 (5 bases). This CDR3 is 13 amino acids long. The V and J ends lost 2 bases and 4 bases respectively, with 8 bases between them. CDR1 and CDR2 (germline): MNHNY, SVGAGI (reference sequence). CDR3 DNA sequence: TGTGCCAGCAGTTACACGGCGGGAGAGACCCAGTACTTC. It specifies CASSYTAGETQYF.

J is TRBJ1-1 and V is TRBV4-2, with D perhaps matching TRBD1 (6 bases). The V end lost 3 bases, the J end lost 10 bases, and 15 bases lay between the germline ends. CDR3 size: 13 residues. Germline V gene sequence: CDR1 LGHNA, CDR2 YNFKEQ. Here the CDR3 DNA reads TGTGCCAGCAGCCAGGGGGCAGGGGCGCGAGCTTTCTTT. Its protein product is CASSQGAGARAFF.

The J gene is TRBJ2-5, the V gene TRBV19, with D perhaps TRBD1 or TRBD2 (10 bases each). V shed 4 bases and J shed 4 bases, with 31 bases lying between them. Germline V gives CDR1 LNHDA, CDR2 SQIVND (reference sequence). The CDR3 totals 20 residues. CDR3 in DNA: TGTGCCAGTAGTACCGGGACAGGGGTCCTAGCGGGAGCAGCCAGAGAGACCCAGTACTTC. It translates to CASSTGTGVLAGAARETQYF.

This clone occurred a few times. The genes are TRBV6-5 and TRBJ2-5; D perhaps matches TRBD1 (6 bases). The ends were cut back, 6 bases at V and 4 bases at J, with 18 bases in the middle. CDR3 length: 15 residues. CDR1 and CDR2 from the germline V gene are MNHEY and SVGAGI. CDR3 residues: CASSPGVGGPETQYF. The CDR3 coding sequence is TGTGCCAGCAGCCCAGGGGTAGGCGGTCCAGAGACCCAGTACTTC.

The V and J genes are TRBV7-6 and TRBJ2-2; TRBD2 matches at 11 bases. The length of the CDR3 is 16 residues. Unmatched junction bases numbered 4, after V lost 1 base and J lost 6 bases. Looked up from germline, CDR1 is SGHVS and CDR2 is FNYEAQ. CDR3 sequence: CASSLEVAGGPGELFF. The CDR3 nucleotides are TGTGCCAGCAGCTTAGAAGTAGCGGGGGGGCCCGGGGAGCTGTTTTTT. Using reference TRBV7-6 and TRBJ2-2 for the parts outside the CDR3, the full variable domain is GAGVSQSPRYKVTKRGQDVALRCDPISGHVSLYWYRQALGQGPEFLTYFNYEAQQDKSGLPNDRFSAERPEGSISTLTIQRTEQRDSAMYRCASSLEVAGGPGELFFGEGSRLTVL.

This clone was seen just once. The chain has TRBV2 and TRBJ2-7; D might be TRBD2 (6 bases). V lost 2 bases and J lost 12, with 11 bases in between. The germline CDR1 and CDR2 sequences are SNHLY and FYNNEI. This CDR3 spans 11 amino acids. Here the CDR3 reads CASSERLEVYF. As DNA, the CDR3 is TGTGCCAGCAGTGAACGACTAGAGGTGTACTTC. Variable domain in full (rest from reference TRBV2 and TRBJ2-7): EPEVTQTPSHQVTQMGQEVILRCVPISNHLYFYWYRQILGQKVEFLVSFYNNEISEKSEIFDDQFSVERPDGSNFTLKIRSTKLEDSAMYFCASSERLEVYFGPGTRLTVT.

This clone was recorded once. V usage is TRBV9 and J usage is TRBJ2-2, with TRBD2 matching 11 bases. There are 16 residues in the CDR3. J gave up 5 bases and V 2 bases, and 5 bases lay outside the gene matches. Germline V gene sequence: CDR1 SGDLS, CDR2 YYNGEE. CDR3: CASSVGSGGATGELFF. The CDR3, as DNA: TGTGCCAGCAGCGTTGGTAGCGGGGGGGCAACCGGGGAGCTGTTTTTT.

This clone was seen a single time. The chain is built from TRBV6-5 and TRBJ2-3; 8 bases fit TRBD2. V dropped 6 bases and J dropped 9; count of bases not matched to a gene: 8. The CDR3 sequence is 13 residues long. CDR1 MNHEY and CDR2 SVGAGI come from the germline V gene. CDR3 in amino acids: CASRGAGAGTQYF. The CDR3, as DNA: TGTGCCAGCAGGGGAGCGGGAGCCGGAACGCAGTATTTT.

This clone was seen a single time. This rearrangement joins TRBV28 to TRBJ2-5; D is possibly TRBD1 (5 bases). Germline V gene lookup returns CDR1 MDHEN and CDR2 SYDVKM. The V end was cut by 8 bases, the J end by 2 bases, with 6 bases between. The CDR3 spans 11 residues. The CDR3 DNA reads as TGTGCCAGCCAGGGTCAAGAGACCCAGTACTTC. This encodes CASQGQETQYF.

The chain is built from TRBV28 and TRBJ2-5; 8 bases are shared with TRBD1. CDR1 is MDHEN, CDR2 SYDVKM, per germline. V shed 3 bases and J 4 bases; nucleotides not matched to a gene: 10. This CDR3 contains 16 residues. The CDR3 coding sequence is TGTGCCAGCAGTTTTGGCAGGGGGCCTAAAACAGAGACCCAGTACTTC. Its protein is CASSFGRGPKTETQYF. The full variable domain, its missing parts supplied by reference TRBV28 and TRBJ2-5, is DVKVTQSSRYLVKRTGEKVFLECVQDMDHENMFWYRQDPGLGLRLIYFSYDVKMKEKGDIPEGYSVSREKKERFSLILESASTNQTSMYLCASSFGRGPKTETQYFGPGTRLLVL.

V usage is TRBV6-1 and J usage is TRBJ2-1; 7 nucleotides align to TRBD2. V trimming: 7 bases; J trimming: 15 bases; junction bases outside the gene matches: 21. The CDR3 runs to 15 residues. The germline V gene encodes CDR1 MNHNS and CDR2 SASEGT. The DNA of the CDR3 is TGTGCCAGCATGGGGGTTAGCGGGTTTTCGGGGGTGGGGTTCTTC. It specifies CASMGVSGFSGVGFF.

V usage is TRBV10-3 and J usage is TRBJ1-1, with 9 bases that match TRBD1. From germline, CDR1 is ENHRY and CDR2 SYGVKD. The CDR3 is made up of 15 amino acids. The J segment lost 3 bases and the V segment lost 4 bases, leaving 6 bases of the junction unmatched. CDR3 sequence reads: CAISGQGGGYTEAFF. CDR3 DNA sequence: TGTGCCATCAGTGGACAGGGGGGAGGTTACACTGAAGCTTTCTTT.

The rearrangement uses TRBV6-1 and TRBJ2-5; TRBD2 might be the D (5 bases). The end of the DNA fits TRBJ2-7 better, so the J call may be wrong. Germline V gene lookup returns CDR1 MNHNS and CDR2 SASEGT. CDR3 length: 12 residues. This CDR3 is CASSGEGYEQYF. The CDR3 bases are TGTGCCAGCAGTGGCGAGGGTTACGAGCAGTACTTC.

This chain uses TRBV5-5 with TRBJ2-7; 9 bases fit TRBD1. CDR3 length: 17 residues. V lost 5 bases and J lost 2; bases outside the gene matches: 14. CDR1 and CDR2 from the germline V gene are SGHKS and YYEKEE (reference sequence). The CDR3 is CASRYPGGGTGTYEQYF. The DNA for the CDR3 is TGTGCCAGCAGATATCCTGGGGGGGGGACAGGGACCTACGAGCAGTACTTC.

V gene TRBV9 combines with J gene TRBJ2-3; TRBD2 might be the D (5 bases). V shed 2 bases and J shed 1 base, with 11 bases lying between them. Germline-derived CDR1 and CDR2 are SGDLS and YYNGEE. This CDR3 contains 15 residues. CDR3 loop: CASSVPGLGTDTQYF. The CDR3 DNA sequence: TGTGCCAGCAGCGTCCCGGGGTTGGGCACAGATACGCAGTATTTT. The whole variable domain, remainder taken from reference TRBV9 and TRBJ2-3, is DSGVTQTPKHLITATGQRVTLRCSPRSGDLSVYWYQQSLDQGLQFLIQYYNGEERAKGNILERFSAQQFPDLHSELNLSSLELGDSALYFCASSVPGLGTDTQYFGPGTRLTVL.

The V call is TRBV11-3, the J call TRBJ2-1; tentatively, D is TRBD2 (5 bases). The CDR3 consists of 13 residues. V lost 5 bases and J lost 7, with 12 bases in between. The germline V gene has CDR1 SGHNT and CDR2 YENEEA. CDR3: CASSPNPGNEQFF. DNA for the CDR3: TGTGCCAGCAGCCCAAACCCGGGGAATGAGCAGTTCTTC.

The rearrangement links TRBV5-1 to TRBJ2-1, with 9 bases that match TRBD2. Trimming removed 0 bases from V and 6 bases from J; junction bases left unmatched: 4. The CDR3 is 15 residues long. Germline CDR1 SGHRS, CDR2 YFSETQ. The CDR3, as DNA: TGCGCCAGCAGCTTGGAGAGCGGGGGGCCCAATGAGCAGTTCTTC. Translating gives CASSLESGGPNEQFF. The complete variable domain, with remaining parts taken from reference TRBV5-1 and TRBJ2-1, reads KAGVTQTPRYLIKTRGQQVTLSCSPISGHRSVSWYQQTPGQGLQFLFEYFSETQRNKGNFPGRFSGRQFSNSRSEMNVSTLELGDSALYLCASSLESGGPNEQFFGPGTRLTVL.

This clone has more than one count but fewer than ten. The chain carries TRBV25-1 and TRBJ1-2; D call uncertain. V dropped 5 bases and J dropped 7 bases, with 14 bases sitting between them. Germline V lookup: CDR1 MGHDK, CDR2 SYGVNS. The CDR3 extends over 13 amino acids. The CDR3 DNA reads TGTGCCAGCAGTCCAATCGGGATAGCTGGCTACACCTTC. It is translated as CASSPIGIAGYTF.

This chain connects TRBV2 to TRBJ1-6, with TRBD1 as a possible D gene (5 bases). The CDR3 runs 12 residues. Trimming stripped 8 bases from V and 8 bases from J, with 10 bases between. CDR1 and CDR2 from the germline V gene are SNHLY and FYNNEI. The CDR3 loop reads CASRGSDSPLHF. DNA of the CDR3: TGTGCCAGCCGGGGGTCGGATTCACCCCTCCACTTT.